This T cell receptor (beta chain) was sequenced in a study of CD8+CD57+ T cells in acquired aplastic anemia. At the level of the study: DNA from sorted CD4+ and CD8+ cells averaged 3.2 ug. CD4+ cell libraries from healthy donors averaged roughly 10 million reads. Study results and caveats: Both patients and controls carried the same twenty-nine CD8+ CDR3 sequences. The study found no significant CD8+ Simpson's diversity difference between patients and controls.

By share, this clonotype ranks as medium-sized (0.01 to 0.1%). Its antigen is as yet unknown. According to the study, genomic DNA was the template for TCR beta VDJ and CDR3 profiling. TCRdb re-called the reads through MiXCR, storing one row per CDR3 protein. The sample shows around 170,000 distinct CDR3 sequences, around 60% of them seen only once. V dropped 6 bases and J dropped 9 bases, with 12 bases sitting between them. The CDR3 spans 13 residues. Germline V gene data show CDR1 as SGHVS and CDR2 as FQNEAQ. The TCR comes from a human donor in good health. The source material was sorted CD4+, CD8+, or CD8+CD57+ T cells (not recorded which) from PBMCs. The J gene is TRBJ1-6, the V gene TRBV7-8; TRBD1 might be the D (6 bases). The CDR3 sequence is CASRTGSASPLHF. For the CDR3, the DNA is TGTGCCAGCAGAACAGGGAGCGCTTCACCCCTCCACTTT.